This section outlines one T cell receptor beta chain sequence together with its context. As yet, its antigen is unknown. The CDR3 length is 14 residues. Germline CDR1 and CDR2: SEHNR and FQNEAQ (reference sequence). V was cut by 3 bases and J by 5 bases, with 13 bases left in between. The sample originates from a study of cytomegalovirus exposure and HLA in healthy donors. Study observations and caveats: TCR beta chains numbering about 160 were designated cytomegalovirus-associated.

The PCR contained 60 Vbeta and 13 Jbeta primers. This table comes from immunoSEQ multiplex PCR, and its TCRdb copy is limited to in-frame clones, with some not included. The sample shows over 150,000 clones, 70% to 80% of them seen only once. This clonotype was sampled from a woman aged 55-75 years in good health and CMV-seropositive. V gene TRBV7-9 combines with J gene TRBJ2-5; the D gene is possibly TRBD1 (7 bases). Sequenced sample: PBMCs. For the CDR3, the DNA is TGTGCCAGCAGCTTTGGAGGGGGCGAGGAGACCCAGTACTTC. Protein product: CASSFGGGEETQYF.